A single sample gave rise to the 14 T cell receptor beta chains below, sequenced in a study of cytomegalovirus exposure and HLA in healthy donors (TCRdb year 2017). Library prep was done by the immunoSEQ multiplex PCR assay. For the multiplex PCR, a mixture combining 60 forward primers for TCR Vbeta segments and 13 reverse primers for TCR Jbeta segments was used. Imported from immuneACCESS, the table was reduced by TCRdb to in-frame sequences with V and J called. These copies leave out some clones; in studies compared against another copy, an unresolved V gene accounts for under half, and the cause of the remainder is not known. The sample has roughly 98,000 clones on record, about four fifths of them singletons. The leading ten clones occupy roughly 3.2% of the sample. The material sequenced was PBMCs. The origin of the receptors is a female donor in good health and CMV-seropositive.

V is TRBV6-5 and J is TRBJ2-4; TRBD2 matches at 8 bases. Trimming cost V 5 bases and J 5 bases; bases outside gene matches: 2. The CDR3 runs to 13 residues. Per germline, CDR1 MNHEY and CDR2 SVGAGI. Here the CDR3 reads CASSLGGENIQYF. The CDR3 DNA is TGTGCCAGCAGTCTCGGGGGGGAAAACATTCAGTACTTC.

The V call is TRBV6-5, the J call TRBJ1-2; weak D call: TRBD1 (6 bases). With 6 bases removed from V and 4 bases from J, the gap between germline ends came to 15 bases. Looked up from germline, CDR1 is MNHEY and CDR2 is SVGAGI. The CDR3 is 14 residues long. CDR3 protein: CASRSDGQLYGYTF. In DNA, the CDR3 is TGTGCCAGCAGATCTGACGGACAGCTCTATGGCTACACCTTC.

The V gene is TRBV5-1, the J gene TRBJ1-4; D might be TRBD1 (6 bases). Germline V gene data show CDR1 as SGHRS and CDR2 as YFSETQ. The V gene lost 0 bases and the J gene lost 5 bases, with 11 bases spanning the gap. This CDR3 region has 15 residues. The CDR3 sequence is CASSLGGQPNEKLFF. In nucleotides, the CDR3 is TGCGCCAGCAGCTTGGGAGGACAGCCGAATGAAAAACTGTTTTTT.

The chain combines TRBV7-2 with TRBJ1-4, with D possibly being TRBD1 (5 bases). V gave up 1 base and J gave up 8 bases, with 14 bases separating them. Germline V lookup: CDR1 SGHTA, CDR2 FQGNSA. The CDR3 totals 15 residues. The CDR3, as DNA: TGTGCCAGCAGCTTAGTCTTAGGGCCAGGGGAAAAACTGTTTTTT. Translating it yields CASSLVLGPGEKLFF.

J is TRBJ1-1 and V is TRBV7-2; TRBD1 aligns across 10 bases. The CDR3 extends over 15 amino acids. V was clipped by 5 bases and J by 1 base; unmatched bases: 4. CDR1 and CDR2 (germline): SGHTA, FQGNSA. CDR3: CASSPGQGENTEAFF. The CDR3 DNA is TGTGCCAGCAGCCCCGGACAGGGGGAGAACACTGAAGCTTTCTTT.

The chain is built from TRBV5-4 and TRBJ2-7; 11 nucleotides line up with TRBD2. The CDR3 runs to 17 residues. Unmatched junction bases numbered 15, after V lost 3 bases and J lost 7 bases. Germline CDR1 reads SGHNT; CDR2 reads YYREEE (reference sequence). CDR3 coding DNA: TGTGCCAGCAGCTCCGGGACTAGCGGAGCCGGACTTTTAGAGCAGTACTTC. Translating it yields CASSSGTSGAGLLEQYF.

The rearrangement links TRBV2 to TRBJ1-5; TRBD1 matches at 10 bases. Trimming removed 6 bases from V and 4 bases from J; junction bases left unmatched: 6. Per germline, CDR1 SNHLY and CDR2 FYNNEI. The CDR3 extends over 15 amino acids. The CDR3 coding sequence is TGTGCCAGCAGACCCGGGACAGGGGTGAATCAGCCCCAGCATTTT. This translates into CASRPGTGVNQPQHF.

The rearrangement uses TRBV18 and TRBJ1-5, with D possibly TRBD1 on 5 matching bases. V was shortened by 2 bases and J by 5 bases, with 10 bases between the two germline ends. The CDR3 extends over 14 amino acids. Germline CDR1 is KGHSH and CDR2 is LQKENI. The CDR3 is CASSPDSADQPQHF. CDR3 nucleotide sequence: TGTGCCAGCTCACCAGACAGCGCCGATCAGCCCCAGCATTTT.

The J gene is TRBJ2-2, the V gene TRBV7-2; D might be TRBD2 (6 bases). Germline CDR1 SGHTA, CDR2 FQGNSA. CDR3 length: 16 residues. V was pared by 1 base and J by 4 bases, with 13 bases between. The CDR3 bases are TGTGCCAGCAGCTTAGACCGGCGGGGCCCCACCGGGGAGCTGTTTTTT. Translating gives CASSLDRRGPTGELFF.

The count of this clone is one. V is TRBV4-1 and J is TRBJ2-1; the match to TRBD2 covers 8 bases. This CDR3 comprises 15 residues. The J segment lost 8 bases and the V segment lost 4 bases, leaving 10 bases of the junction unmatched. CDR1 and CDR2 (germline): MGHRA, YSYEKL. CDR3 in DNA: TGCGCCAGCAGCCGAGAGCGGGGGCGGAGCGATGAGCAGTTCTTC. Translating it yields CASSRERGRSDEQFF.

V gene TRBV6-6 combines with J gene TRBJ1-2; D is unclear. The CDR3 consists of 14 residues. Germline-derived CDR1 and CDR2 are MNHNY and SVGAGI (reference sequence). Trimming pared 7 bases from V and 4 bases from J, leaving 16 bases between. CDR3 DNA sequence: TGTGCCAGCAAAAACGACAAGCCAGTCTATGGCTACACCTTC. Amino acids: CASKNDKPVYGYTF.

This sequence joins TRBV7-6 and TRBJ1-5; D remains ambiguous. CDR1 is SGHVS, CDR2 FNYEAQ, per germline. The CDR3 contains 15 residues. The germline V and J ends were trimmed by 5 bases and 2 bases, with 13 bases remaining between them. CDR3 nucleotide sequence: TGTGCCAGCAGCCCATTGGATGGAGGCAATCAGCCCCAGCATTTT. Its protein product is CASSPLDGGNQPQHF.

J is TRBJ2-5 and V is TRBV5-1; 11 bases match TRBD1. The V gene end was trimmed by 0 bases and the J gene end by 9 bases; junction bases not matched to a gene: 7. CDR3 size: 15 residues. Germline V gene data show CDR1 as SGHRS and CDR2 as YFSETQ. The DNA of the CDR3 is TGCGCCAGCAGCTTGGAAGGGACAGGGGGTAGGGCCCAGTACTTC. This encodes CASSLEGTGGRAQYF.

The gene calls are TRBV9 and TRBJ1-1; the match to TRBD1 covers 7 bases. The junction had 6 bases not matched to a gene; V was cut back by 4 bases and J by 0 bases. Germline CDR1 reads SGDLS; CDR2 reads YYNGEE. The CDR3 contains 15 residues. CDR3 DNA: TGTGCCAGCAGCATAGGGACAGATATGAACACTGAAGCTTTCTTT. Its translation is CASSIGTDMNTEAFF.